The present TCR beta chain was sequenced within a study of blood T cell repertoires in COVID-19. This clone was observed a few times. Germline V gene lookup returns CDR1 SGHAT and CDR2 FQDESV (reference sequence). This CDR3 has 14 amino acids. Trimming removed 5 bases at V and 3 bases at J, with 14 bases between. The protocol was immunoSEQ multiplex PCR, while the TCRdb copy is restricted to in-frame clones and leaves out a portion. This table holds some 21,000 clones, 75% to 90% found once. This TCR came from a human donor with acute or convalescent COVID-19. The donor label of this sample is uncertain. Sample: peripheral blood. The V gene is TRBV11-1, the J gene TRBJ2-7; weak D call: TRBD2 (6 bases). The CDR3 loop is CASSRDPGGYEQYF. The CDR3 region has the DNA TGTGCCAGCAGCCGGGACCCCGGGGGCTACGAGCAGTACTTC. Together with reference TRBV11-1 and TRBJ2-7, the CDR3 gives the full variable domain: EAEVAQSPRYKITEKSQAVAFWCDPISGHATLYWYRQILGQGPELLVQFQDESVVDDSQLPKDRFSAERLKGVDSTLKIQPAELGDSAMYLCASSRDPGGYEQYFGPGTRLTVT.